Below, one TCR beta chain is given with its context. This clonotype was seen repeatedly, ten times or more. Its antigen is not yet known. Base-call qualities are not available, and no considerably larger clone is one nucleotide away. These data belong to a study of early T cells in non-severe SARS-CoV-2 infection (dated by TCRdb to the early 2020s). Looking at the study overall: Because TCR sequencing relied on bulk RNA taken from unsorted whole blood, pairing of alpha and beta chains was not possible.

As encoded in the germline V gene, CDR1 is MDHEN while CDR2 is SYDVKM. Cut back by 2 bases and 10 bases, the V and J ends lie 5 bases apart. The CDR3 covers 11 residues, taking in both the cysteine and the phenylalanine. Only the CDR3 DNA stays, 33 bases, in frame from base 1. Preparation of the library involved 5' RACE. TCRdb shows the sequencer as NextSeq 500. Unique molecular identifiers were attached to individual cDNA molecules in the TCR library protocol so that sequencing error and PCR bias could be corrected. Sequencing covered both TCR alpha and beta chains, and within each sample the abundances of alpha and beta sequences were tightly co-correlated. The paper's data handling went like this. Decombinator V4 was used to perform V gene, J gene and CDR3 annotation of TCR sequences. TCRs were defined as expanded if a significant change between any two time points was detected under a Poisson model with p below 0.0001. TCR abundances were normalised to the total number of TCRs sequenced per sample and were expressed as counts per million. MAIT TCRs were defined by TRAV1-2 paired with TRAJ12, TRAJ20 or TRAJ33, and iNKT TCRs by TRAV10 paired with TRAJ18. VDJdb, accessed on 1 November 2021, was searched for TCRs annotated for CMV, EBV and SARS-CoV-2, and TCRs annotated for more than one antigen were excluded. Using fastp at Q25 and MiXCR, TCRdb reprocessed the public reads and kept productive beta chains. Rows with one shared CDR3 protein collapse into an entry with the most common genes and DNA. TCRdb, not the original authors, processed these V and J calls. The sample table lists some 91,000 distinct CDR3 sequences, about 15% of them with a count of one. 5.5% of the sample is held by the ten biggest clonotypes.

The investigation overall reported the following: VDJdb matching was skewed toward anti-spike CD8 responses, so virus-specific expansions were likely underestimated and private and CD4 specificities were missed.

A case-control design nested within a healthcare worker cohort in London, UK, was used, with weekly nasopharyngeal swab PCR tests and blood sampling performed. Healthcare workers were enrolled in the week of the UK lockdown, from 23 to 31 March 2020, and were followed every week for up to about 16 weeks. This sequence originates from an adult who was a healthcare worker with PCR-confirmed SARS-CoV-2 infection or an uninfected control (not recorded which). Source material: whole blood. Recombination linked TRBV28 to TRBJ1-4, and TRBD1 may be the D gene, going by 5 matching bases. The bases read TGTGCCAGCAGTTTAAGGGGAAAACTGTTTTTT. Its protein product is CASSLRGKLFF. The full variable domain, completed from the reference TRBV28 and TRBJ1-4 proteins outside the CDR3, reads DVKVTQSSRYLVKRTGEKVFLECVQDMDHENMFWYRQDPGLGLRLIYFSYDVKMKEKGDIPEGYSVSREKKERFSLILESASTNQTSMYLCASSLRGKLFFGSGTQLSVL.